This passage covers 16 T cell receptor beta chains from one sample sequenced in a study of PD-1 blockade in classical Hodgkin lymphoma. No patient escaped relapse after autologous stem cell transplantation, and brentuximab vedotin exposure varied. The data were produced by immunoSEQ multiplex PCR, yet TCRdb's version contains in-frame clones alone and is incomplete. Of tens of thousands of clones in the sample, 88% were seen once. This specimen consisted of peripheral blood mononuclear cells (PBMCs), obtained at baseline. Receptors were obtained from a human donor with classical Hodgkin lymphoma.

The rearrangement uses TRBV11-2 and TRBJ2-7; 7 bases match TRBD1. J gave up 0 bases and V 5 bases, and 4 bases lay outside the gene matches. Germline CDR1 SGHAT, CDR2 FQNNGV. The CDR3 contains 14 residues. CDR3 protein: CASSLDRASYEQYF. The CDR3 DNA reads TGTGCCAGCAGCCTTGACAGGGCCTCCTACGAGCAGTACTTC.

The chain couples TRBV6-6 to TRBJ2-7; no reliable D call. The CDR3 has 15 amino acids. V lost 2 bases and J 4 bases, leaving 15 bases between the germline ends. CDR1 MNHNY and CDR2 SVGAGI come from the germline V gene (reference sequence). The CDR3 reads CASSYDPITYYEQYF. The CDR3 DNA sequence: TGTGCCAGCAGTTACGACCCAATTACTTATTACGAGCAGTACTTC.

CDR3 in amino acids: CASSEFQGAYEQYF. The DNA for the CDR3 is TGTGCCAGCAGTGAATTTCAGGGCGCCTACGAGCAGTACTTC. V and J are TRBV2 and TRBJ2-7; tentative D call: TRBD1 (5 bases). CDR3 size: 14 residues. Per the germline V gene, CDR1 is SNHLY and CDR2 is FYNNEI. The V end was cut by 2 bases, the J end by 2 bases, with 10 bases between.

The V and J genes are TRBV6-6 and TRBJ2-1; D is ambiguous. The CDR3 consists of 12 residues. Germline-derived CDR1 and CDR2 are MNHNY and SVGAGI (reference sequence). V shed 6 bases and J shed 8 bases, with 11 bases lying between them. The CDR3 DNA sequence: TGTGCCAGCAGCCAATCCGACTATGAGCAGTTCTTC. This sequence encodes CASSQSDYEQFF.

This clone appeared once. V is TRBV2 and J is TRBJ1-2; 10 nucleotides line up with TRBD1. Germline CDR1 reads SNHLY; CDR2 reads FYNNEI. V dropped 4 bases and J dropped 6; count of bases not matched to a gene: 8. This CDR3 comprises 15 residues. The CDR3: CASSGWTGGRDGYTF. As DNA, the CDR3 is TGTGCCAGCAGTGGTTGGACAGGGGGGAGAGATGGCTACACCTTC.

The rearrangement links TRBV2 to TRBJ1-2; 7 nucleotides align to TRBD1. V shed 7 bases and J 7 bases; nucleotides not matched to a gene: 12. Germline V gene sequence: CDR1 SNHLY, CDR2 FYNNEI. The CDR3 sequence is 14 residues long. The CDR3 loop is CASTGGALVFGYTF. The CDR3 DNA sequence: TGTGCCAGCACAGGGGGGGCGCTTGTGTTTGGCTACACCTTC.

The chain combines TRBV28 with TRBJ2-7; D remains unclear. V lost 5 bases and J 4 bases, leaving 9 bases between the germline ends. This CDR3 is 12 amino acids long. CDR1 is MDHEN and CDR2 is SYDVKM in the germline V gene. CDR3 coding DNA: TGTGCCAGCAGTGAGGTGATTTACGAGCAGTACTTC. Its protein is CASSEVIYEQYF. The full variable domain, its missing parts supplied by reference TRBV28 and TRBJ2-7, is DVKVTQSSRYLVKRTGEKVFLECVQDMDHENMFWYRQDPGLGLRLIYFSYDVKMKEKGDIPEGYSVSREKKERFSLILESASTNQTSMYLCASSEVIYEQYFGPGTRLTVT.

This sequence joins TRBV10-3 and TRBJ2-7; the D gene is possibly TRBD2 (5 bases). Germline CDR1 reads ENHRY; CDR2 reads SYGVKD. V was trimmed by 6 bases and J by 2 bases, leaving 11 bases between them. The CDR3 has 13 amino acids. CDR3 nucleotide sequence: TGTGCCATCAGGGGGAGCACCACCTACGAGCAGTACTTC. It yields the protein CAIRGSTTYEQYF.

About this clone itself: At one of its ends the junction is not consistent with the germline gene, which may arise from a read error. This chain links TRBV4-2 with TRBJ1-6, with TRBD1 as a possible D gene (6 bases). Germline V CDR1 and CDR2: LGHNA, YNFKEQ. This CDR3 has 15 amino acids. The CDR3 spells CASSQARDTSSALHF. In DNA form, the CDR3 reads TGTGCCAGCAGCCAAGCCCGGGACACAAGTTCAGCCCTCCACTTT.

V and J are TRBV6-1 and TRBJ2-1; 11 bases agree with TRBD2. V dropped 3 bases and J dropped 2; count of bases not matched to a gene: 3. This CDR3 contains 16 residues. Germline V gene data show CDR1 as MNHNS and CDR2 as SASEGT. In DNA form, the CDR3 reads TGTGCCAGCAGTGATGATAGCGGGGGGGCCTACAATGAGCAGTTCTTC. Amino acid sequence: CASSDDSGGAYNEQFF.

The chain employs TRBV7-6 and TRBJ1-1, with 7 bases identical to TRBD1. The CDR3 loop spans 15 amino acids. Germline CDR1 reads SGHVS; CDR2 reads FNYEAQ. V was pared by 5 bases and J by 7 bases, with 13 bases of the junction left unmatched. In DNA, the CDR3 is TGTGCCAGCAGCCCCCGACAGGGAGCCCCGGGTGAAGCTTTCTTT. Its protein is CASSPRQGAPGEAFF.

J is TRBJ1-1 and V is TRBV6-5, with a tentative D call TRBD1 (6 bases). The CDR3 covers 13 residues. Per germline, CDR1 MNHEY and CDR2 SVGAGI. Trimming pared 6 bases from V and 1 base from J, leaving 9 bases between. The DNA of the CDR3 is TGTGCCAGCAGCAGGGGACAGAACACTGAAGCTTTCTTT. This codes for CASSRGQNTEAFF.

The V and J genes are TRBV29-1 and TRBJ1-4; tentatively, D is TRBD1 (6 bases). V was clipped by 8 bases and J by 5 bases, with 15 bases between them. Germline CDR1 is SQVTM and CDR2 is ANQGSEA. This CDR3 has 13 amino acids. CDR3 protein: CSIAGARNEKLFF. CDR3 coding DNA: TGCAGCATTGCGGGGGCGCGGAATGAAAAACTGTTTTTT.

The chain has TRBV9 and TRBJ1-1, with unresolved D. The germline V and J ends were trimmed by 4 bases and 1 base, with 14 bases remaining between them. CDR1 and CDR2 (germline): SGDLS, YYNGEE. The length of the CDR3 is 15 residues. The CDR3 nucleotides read TGTGCCAGCAGCCCCCATTTTGAACGGAACACTGAAGCTTTCTTT. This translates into CASSPHFERNTEAFF.

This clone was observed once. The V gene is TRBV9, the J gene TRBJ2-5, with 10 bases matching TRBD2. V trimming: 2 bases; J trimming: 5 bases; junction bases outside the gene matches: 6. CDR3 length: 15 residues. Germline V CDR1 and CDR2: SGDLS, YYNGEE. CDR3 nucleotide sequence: TGTGCCAGCAGCGTGCAAGCGGGGGGGCAGGAGACCCAGTACTTC. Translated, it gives CASSVQAGGQETQYF.

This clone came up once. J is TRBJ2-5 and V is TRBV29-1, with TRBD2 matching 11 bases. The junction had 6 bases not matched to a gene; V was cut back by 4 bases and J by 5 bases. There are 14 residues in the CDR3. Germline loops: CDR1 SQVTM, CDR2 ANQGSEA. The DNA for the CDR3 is TGCAGCGTTGTATTAGCGGGAGGGCCGGAGACCCAGTACTTC. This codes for CSVVLAGGPETQYF.